The 21 T cell receptor beta chains below all came from one sample that was sequenced in a study of breast tumors, draining lymph nodes, adjacent tissues. In TCRdb, the multiplex PCR reads were re-called with MiXCR into one record per CDR3 protein. The table shows fewer than 15,000 distinct CDR3 sequences, with roughly 60% occurring only once. The sample was tumor-adjacent breast tissue. The source is a female donor with breast cancer. Some clones in this sample may be carry-over from other donors' samples.

To note about this clonotype: Germline is not matched at one junction end, which may reflect a read error. The chain has TRBV6-5 and TRBJ1-4; 10 nucleotides align to TRBD1. CDR3 length equals 17 residues. CDR1 MNHEY and CDR2 SVGAGI come from the germline V gene. CDR3 in DNA: TGCGCCACCCACCCGGGACAGGGGCGTAAGGCTAATGAAAAACTGTTTTTT. This codes for CATHPGQGRKANEKLFF.

This chain links TRBV2 with TRBJ2-2; D is unresolved. The CDR3 has 15 residues. The germline V gene encodes CDR1 SNHLY and CDR2 FYNNEI. The V end lost 1 base, the J end lost 4 bases, and 10 bases lay between the germline ends. CDR3 sequence reads: CASSEETLGTGELFF. As DNA, the CDR3 is TGTGCCAGCAGTGAAGAGACCCTAGGCACCGGGGAGCTGTTTTTT.

The V gene is TRBV9, the J gene TRBJ2-2; D is uncertain. Germline lookup yields CDR1 SGDLS and CDR2 YYNGEE. The CDR3 spans 13 residues. Between the trimmed V and J ends, which lost 0 bases and 5 bases, there was a span of 5 bases. This chain's CDR3 is CASSVGLTGELFF. The CDR3 DNA reads TGTGCCAGCAGCGTAGGGCTAACCGGGGAGCTGTTTTTT.

CDR3 sequence reads: CSANPQTVSSYNEQFF. CDR3 coding DNA: TGCAGTGCTAACCCCCAGACGGTTAGCTCCTACAATGAGCAGTTCTTC. This chain links TRBV20-1 with TRBJ2-1, with no clear D. Trimming left V 4 bases short and J 0 bases short, with 16 bases between. Germline CDR1 DFQATT, CDR2 SNEGSKA (reference sequence). The CDR3 has 16 residues.

This clonotype was seen repeatedly, ten times or more. The rearrangement links TRBV6-2 or TRBV6-3 to TRBJ2-1; 9 positions agree with TRBD2. V dropped 6 bases and J dropped 6; count of bases not matched to a gene: 15. CDR1 is MNHEY and CDR2 is SVGEGT in the germline V gene. The CDR3 totals 17 residues. DNA of the CDR3: TGTGCCAGCAGAAGCCTCCCGGCGGGAGGGAACCTCAATGAGCAGTTCTTC. Protein: CASRSLPAGGNLNEQFF.

This clonotype was observed many times. V is TRBV6-2 or TRBV6-3 and J is TRBJ1-5, with D possibly being TRBD1 (5 bases). Germline V gene lookup returns CDR1 MNHEY and CDR2 SVGEGT. V was pared by 5 bases and J by 0 bases, with 20 bases between. The length of the CDR3 is 18 residues. The CDR3: CASSTKPLGDYSNQPQHF. The CDR3 DNA is TGTGCCAGCAGTACAAAACCCCTGGGGGACTATAGCAATCAGCCCCAGCATTTT.

The CDR3 DNA reads TGTGCCAGCAGCCCGGGGGCGGGACAGGCCCACGAGCAGTACTTC. Its protein is CASSPGAGQAHEQYF. The chain couples TRBV7-8 to TRBJ2-7; 8 bases map to TRBD1. Germline CDR1 and CDR2: SGHVS and FQNEAQ. This CDR3 has 15 amino acids. After removal of 5 bases from V and 5 bases from J, the junction contained 11 bases not matched to a gene.

The genes are TRBV7-8 and TRBJ2-7; D unresolved. The CDR3 spans 15 residues. Looked up from germline, CDR1 is SGHVS and CDR2 is FQNEAQ. The V end was cut by 1 base, the J end by 5 bases, with 15 bases between. The CDR3 DNA sequence: TGTGCCAGCAGCTTAGGTAGCTACTTGGCCCACGAGCAGTACTTC. It yields the protein CASSLGSYLAHEQYF.

The chain employs TRBV20-1 and TRBJ2-1, with D possibly being TRBD1 or TRBD2 (6 bases each). Trimming stripped 1 base from V and 7 bases from J, with 11 bases between. The CDR3 has 13 amino acids. The germline V gene has CDR1 DFQATT and CDR2 SNEGSKA (reference sequence). CDR3 DNA sequence: TGCAGTGCTAGAGGTGGGGGGCCGAATGAGCAGTTCTTC. Its protein product is CSARGGGPNEQFF.

This clonotype was seen ten or more times. The chain carries TRBV6-5 and TRBJ2-5, with 7 bases that match TRBD1. There are 16 residues in the CDR3. CDR1 MNHEY and CDR2 SVGAGI come from the germline V gene. V lost 2 bases, J lost 7 bases, and 13 bases stayed unmatched. The CDR3 here is CASSYPGQAGKGTQYF. The CDR3 DNA reads as TGTGCCAGCAGTTACCCAGGACAGGCGGGTAAAGGGACCCAGTACTTC.

The rearrangement links TRBV24-1 to TRBJ1-2; D might be TRBD1 (5 bases). The V and J ends lost 7 bases and 2 bases respectively, with 7 bases between them. Germline lookup yields CDR1 KGHDR and CDR2 SFDVKD. The CDR3 runs 12 residues. The CDR3 sequence is CATSDSNYGYTF. The DNA of the CDR3 is TGTGCCACCAGCGACAGCAACTATGGCTACACCTTC.

There are many counts of this clonotype. The rearrangement uses TRBV18 and TRBJ1-5; a weak D match, TRBD1 (5 bases). In germline, CDR1 is KGHSH, CDR2 LQKENI. The V gene lost 6 bases and the J gene lost 1 base, with 13 bases spanning the gap. This CDR3 has 15 amino acids. CDR3 sequence (DNA): TGTGCCAGCTCGGCGGACATCCGGAGCAATCAGCCCCAGCATTTT. Its translation is CASSADIRSNQPQHF.

The CDR3 sequence is CATSESADTQYF. As DNA, the CDR3 is TGTGCCACCAGCGAGTCAGCAGATACGCAGTATTTT. This chain joins TRBV24-1 and TRBJ2-3; D is ambiguous. The CDR3 sequence is 12 residues long. Trimming cost V 7 bases and J 4 bases, with 8 bases left between them. In germline, CDR1 is KGHDR, CDR2 SFDVKD.

This chain connects TRBV4-2 to TRBJ2-3; 8 bases are a match to TRBD2. CDR1 is LGHNA, CDR2 YNFKEQ, per germline. With V trimmed by 0 bases and J by 2 bases, 4 bases remained unmatched. This CDR3 region has 16 residues. This chain's CDR3 is CASSQETGGFTDTQYF. Written as DNA, the CDR3 is TGTGCCAGCAGCCAAGAAACGGGAGGGTTCACAGATACGCAGTATTTT.

The chain is built from TRBV5-6 and TRBJ1-2; D gene uncertain. The CDR3 runs to 13 residues. V gave up 1 base and J gave up 4 bases, with 8 bases separating them. Looked up from germline, CDR1 is SGHDT and CDR2 is YYEEEE. CDR3 in amino acids: CASSLNGLYGYTF. The DNA for the CDR3 is TGTGCCAGCAGCTTGAATGGGCTCTATGGCTACACCTTC.

The chain links TRBV2 to TRBJ2-7; 15 bases map to TRBD2. CDR1 is SNHLY, CDR2 FYNNEI, per germline. Germline trimming cut 6 bases from V and 7 bases from J; bases unmatched to any gene: 10. This CDR3 has 16 amino acids. This chain's CDR3 is CASRGTSGRSNGEQYF. CDR3 nucleotides: TGTGCCAGCAGAGGGACTAGCGGGAGGTCCAATGGGGAGCAGTACTTC.

The rearrangement links TRBV2 to TRBJ1-2; D gene ambiguous. Germline-derived CDR1 and CDR2 are SNHLY and FYNNEI. There are 12 residues in the CDR3. V shed 3 bases and J shed 4 bases, with 6 bases lying between them. The CDR3 DNA reads TGTGCCAGCAGTGATGAGGTCTATGGCTACACCTTC. Its protein is CASSDEVYGYTF.

This rearrangement joins TRBV20-1 to TRBJ2-6, with TRBD1 matching over 11 bases. There are 20 residues in the CDR3. The ends lost 0 bases at V and 0 bases at J; junction bases unmatched: 10. Germline CDR1 DFQATT, CDR2 SNEGSKA (reference sequence). The CDR3 DNA reads TGCAGTGCTAGAGATGGACAGGGGGCCCTTCTTCACTCTGGGGCCAACGTCCTGACTTTC. Protein sequence: CSARDGQGALLHSGANVLTF.

This clonotype appeared many times. The genes are TRBV29-1 and TRBJ2-1; D remains ambiguous. CDR3 size: 14 residues. V lost 1 base and J 9 bases, leaving 16 bases between the germline ends. CDR1 is SQVTM, CDR2 ANQGSEA, per germline. CDR3 DNA: TGCAGCGTTGAAGGCTCCACTGTCCTTGGTGAGCAGTTCTTC. Translated, it gives CSVEGSTVLGEQFF.

By proportion, this clonotype is medium-sized. This sequence joins TRBV10-2 and TRBJ2-3; no clear D gene. Germline V gene lookup returns CDR1 WSHSY and CDR2 SAAADI. The CDR3 is made up of 14 amino acids. Trimming took 4 bases from V and 0 from J, leaving 8 bases between them. This CDR3 reads CASSARPSTDTQYF. In DNA form, the CDR3 reads TGCGCCAGCAGTGCCCGGCCCAGCACAGATACGCAGTATTTT.

Relative to its sample, this clonotype is medium-sized (0.01 to 0.1%). The chain joins TRBV4-1 to TRBJ2-1; 7 nucleotides line up with TRBD1. The CDR3 totals 14 residues. Germline V gene data show CDR1 as MGHRA and CDR2 as YSYEKL. V was pared by 1 base and J by 8 bases, with 5 bases of the junction left unmatched. CDR3 coding DNA: TGCGCCAGCAGCCAAGCCCTTCAGGGGGATGAGCAGTTCTTC. Encoded protein: CASSQALQGDEQFF.